This T cell receptor (beta chain) comes out of a study of PD-1 blockade in classical Hodgkin lymphoma. The study, taken as a whole, reports: Nothing has yet pinned down what causes the repertoire differences, possibly disease activity or prior therapy.

This clone was detected only once. The antigen is not known. Germline V lookup: CDR1 SGHNT, CDR2 YENEEA. With V trimmed by 5 bases and J by 7 bases, 15 bases remained unmatched. The CDR3 contains 17 residues. With no exception, relapse followed autologous stem cell transplantation in all patients, and brentuximab vedotin exposure varied. Clones were read by immunoSEQ multiplex PCR, and TCRdb kept only the in-frame ones, dropping some. This table has around 39,000 clones, more than 65% appearing once. The sequence was collected from a human donor with classical Hodgkin lymphoma. The gene calls are TRBV11-3 and TRBJ2-1, with 9 positions matching TRBD1. The source material was peripheral blood mononuclear cells (PBMCs), sampled before the second cycle of nivolumab. The CDR3: CASSPNFPGQGGNEQFF. CDR3 coding DNA: TGTGCCAGCAGCCCAAATTTCCCGGGACAGGGTGGGAATGAGCAGTTCTTC.